These 3 T cell receptor beta chains originate from one sample sequenced in a study of shared clonotypes between healthy human individuals. Produced via immunoSEQ multiplex PCR; TCRdb's table is partial and in-frame only. The sample consists of approximately 2,300,000 clones, 80% to 95% of them appearing once. Sequencing used naive CD4+ T cells from PBMCs. Subset reported: CD45RA+ positively selected. The source of these receptors is a man aged 18-30 years in good health. Some clones in this sample may be carry-over from other donors' samples.

This chain joins TRBV6-1 and TRBJ1-3; D might be TRBD1 (6 bases). Germline lookup yields CDR1 MNHNS and CDR2 SASEGT. The CDR3 is 14 amino acids. V shed 7 bases and J shed 4 bases, with 14 bases lying between them. CDR3 DNA: TGTGCCAGCACCATAGGACAGAAGGGAAACACCATATATTTT. Its translation: CASTIGQKGNTIYF.

About this clone itself: Other DNA sequences in the sample encode the same CDR3. The chain joins TRBV2 to TRBJ2-1; TRBD2 matches 11 bases. Germline V gene lookup returns CDR1 SNHLY and CDR2 FYNNEI. J lost 4 bases, V lost 3 bases, and 2 bases had no gene match. The CDR3 is made up of 15 amino acids. CDR3: CASSEGLADYNEQFF. In DNA form, the CDR3 reads TGTGCCAGCAGTGAGGGACTAGCGGATTACAATGAGCAGTTCTTC.

The chain joins TRBV5-4 to TRBJ2-5, with 7 positions matching TRBD1. Per germline, CDR1 SGHNT and CDR2 YYREEE (reference sequence). The junction had 11 bases not matched to a gene; V was cut back by 1 base and J by 5 bases. The CDR3 runs 16 residues. The CDR3 loop reads CASSLTGEMSGETQYF. The CDR3 coding sequence is TGTGCCAGCAGCTTGACAGGGGAGATGTCGGGGGAGACCCAGTACTTC. Combining the CDR3 with reference TRBV5-4 and TRBJ2-5 gives the whole variable domain ETGVTQSPTHLIKTRGQQVTLRCSSQSGHNTVSWYQQALGQGPQFIFQYYREEENGRGNFPPRFSGLQFPNYSSELNVNALELDDSALYLCASSLTGEMSGETQYFGPGTRLLVL.